The 29 T cell receptor beta chains presented below share a single source sample, sequenced in a study of technical replicates of blood from a handful of donors. Data came from immunoSEQ multiplex PCR; TCRdb stores just in-frame clones and leaves some out. The sample has 70,000 to 95,000 clones, around 93% seen once; the top ten hold more than 0.25%. The sequencing sample was made of T cells isolated from PBMCs. The receptors here all came from a human donor in good health.

The sample holds one count of this clone. The chain links TRBV27 to TRBJ2-2; TRBD1 matches 7 bases. CDR3 length: 15 residues. V shed 6 bases and J 7 bases; nucleotides not matched to a gene: 11. Germline CDR1 reads MNHEY; CDR2 reads SMNVEV (reference sequence). CDR3 bases: TGTGCCAGCAGGCGGCAGGGGGATTATAACGGGGAGCTGTTTTTT. This sequence encodes CASRRQGDYNGELFF.

CDR3 sequence (DNA): TGTGCCAGCGGTGCCCTATATGTAGATACGCAGTATTTT. Encoded protein: CASGALYVDTQYF. The chain uses TRBV28 and TRBJ2-3; D is undetermined. Germline V gene sequence: CDR1 MDHEN, CDR2 SYDVKM. Trimming took 8 bases from V and 5 from J, leaving 14 bases between them. The CDR3 loop spans 13 amino acids.

The V call is TRBV11-3, the J call TRBJ1-5; a possible D gene is TRBD1 (5 bases). V was shortened by 4 bases and J by 6 bases, with 10 bases between the two germline ends. Germline CDR1 is SGHNT and CDR2 is YENEEA. CDR3 length equals 13 residues. The CDR3 spells CASSSSQGQPQHF. CDR3 nucleotides: TGTGCCAGCAGCTCGAGTCAGGGTCAGCCCCAGCATTTT. Using reference TRBV11-3 and TRBJ1-5 for the parts outside the CDR3, the full variable domain is EAGVVQSPRYKIIEKKQPVAFWCNPISGHNTLYWYLQNLGQGPELLIRYENEEAVDDSQLPKDRFSAERLKGVDSTLKIQPAELGDSAVYLCASSSSQGQPQHFGDGTRLSIL.

The chain employs TRBV4-2 and TRBJ2-7; 8 bases are shared with TRBD2. The junction had 8 bases not matched to a gene; V was cut back by 0 bases and J by 7 bases. Germline values: CDR1 LGHNA, CDR2 YNFKEQ. The CDR3 loop spans 15 amino acids. CDR3 DNA sequence: TGTGCCAGCAGCCAAGATGTCGGGGGGGGCGAAGAGCAGTACTTC. It encodes CASSQDVGGGEEQYF.

The V and J genes are TRBV5-1 and TRBJ2-5, with D maybe TRBD2 (5 bases). Trimming shortened V by 0 bases and J by 2 bases, and 11 bases separated the two germline ends. CDR3 length equals 15 residues. Germline CDR1 SGHRS, CDR2 YFSETQ. The CDR3, as DNA: TGCGCCAGCAGCTTGGAAGGAGGTACTCAAGAGACCCAGTACTTC. It encodes CASSLEGGTQETQYF.

The rearrangement uses TRBV5-6 and TRBJ1-1; 7 bases agree with TRBD1. The germline CDR1 and CDR2 sequences are SGHDT and YYEEEE. The CDR3 is made up of 14 amino acids. V lost 4 bases and J lost 5; bases outside the gene matches: 8. This CDR3 reads CASSTGVSRTEAFF. The CDR3 coding sequence is TGTGCCAGCAGCACAGGGGTCTCTAGGACTGAAGCTTTCTTT. The full variable domain, with the rest looked up from reference TRBV5-6 and TRBJ1-1, is DAGVTQSPTHLIKTRGQQVTLRCSPKSGHDTVSWYQQALGQGPQFIFQYYEEEERQRGNFPDRFSGHQFPNYSSELNVNALLLGDSALYLCASSTGVSRTEAFFGQGTRLTVV.

The chain carries TRBV4-1 and TRBJ1-1; D remains unclear. From germline, CDR1 is MGHRA and CDR2 YSYEKL. The CDR3 spans 14 residues. The germline V and J ends were trimmed by 0 bases and 8 bases, with 13 bases remaining between them. In nucleotides, the CDR3 is TGCGCCAGCAGCCAAGATACTACCCCTTCAGAAGCTTTCTTT. This sequence encodes CASSQDTTPSEAFF.

The genes are TRBV10-3 and TRBJ2-2; D possibly corresponds to TRBD2 (5 bases). The germline V and J ends were trimmed by 11 bases and 2 bases, with 18 bases remaining between them. The CDR3 consists of 15 residues. Per germline, CDR1 ENHRY and CDR2 SYGVKD. This chain's CDR3 is CASRTSGENTGELFF. In DNA, the CDR3 is TGTGCCTCGCGGACTTCCGGGGAAAACACCGGGGAGCTGTTTTTT.

CDR3 nucleotides: TGTGCCAGCAGCCGCGGGGTTTCCAAGTACAATGAGCAGTTCTTC. It specifies CASSRGVSKYNEQFF. The chain is built from TRBV5-4 and TRBJ2-1, with D perhaps matching TRBD2 (6 bases). The CDR3 extends over 15 amino acids. The V gene lost 4 bases and the J gene lost 4 bases, with 15 bases spanning the gap. Germline V gives CDR1 SGHNT, CDR2 YYREEE (reference sequence).

The rearrangement links TRBV7-7 to TRBJ1-1; D unclear. This CDR3 has 17 amino acids. CDR1 SSHAT and CDR2 FNYEAQ come from the germline V gene (reference sequence). V lost 4 bases to trimming and J lost 0 bases, with 18 bases between them. The CDR3 spells CASSSKTYSSMNTEAFF. In DNA form, the CDR3 reads TGTGCCAGCAGCTCGAAAACTTACAGCTCAATGAACACTGAAGCTTTCTTT.

The V and J genes are TRBV28 and TRBJ2-7; D call uncertain. The V gene's germline CDR1 is MDHEN and CDR2 SYDVKM. The CDR3 is 12 residues long. Trimming pared 6 bases from V and 5 bases from J, leaving 11 bases between. The DNA for the CDR3 is TGTGCCAGCAGCCAACAAGTACACGAGCAGTACTTC. It encodes CASSQQVHEQYF.

V gene TRBV7-9 combines with J gene TRBJ1-1; 8 positions match TRBD1. Germline assignment: CDR1 SEHNR and CDR2 FQNEAQ (reference sequence). The CDR3 runs to 15 residues. V was pared by 7 bases and J by 0 bases, with 7 bases of the junction left unmatched. CDR3 bases: TGTGCCAGCATGGACAGGGTTACACTGAACACTGAAGCTTTCTTT. Translation: CASMDRVTLNTEAFF.

The sample holds a few counts of this clone. This chain links TRBV11-2 with TRBJ1-4; D is unresolved. The V gene's germline CDR1 is SGHAT and CDR2 FQNNGV. The ends were cut back, 5 bases at V and 7 bases at J, with 17 bases in the middle. CDR3 size: 15 residues. The CDR3 is CASSPGRSSFEKLFF. CDR3 DNA sequence: TGTGCCAGCAGCCCTGGAAGGTCTAGTTTTGAAAAACTGTTTTTT.

J is TRBJ1-1 and V is TRBV6-5, with a possible D match to TRBD1 (5 bases). V lost 7 bases to trimming and J lost 8 bases, with 17 bases between them. This CDR3 region has 13 residues. Germline V gene sequence: CDR1 MNHEY, CDR2 SVGAGI. The CDR3 sequence is CASKIIGQGEAFF. As DNA, the CDR3 is TGTGCCAGCAAAATAATCGGGCAGGGCGAAGCTTTCTTT.

The rearrangement links TRBV28 to TRBJ1-2, with a weak D call TRBD1 (5 bases). This CDR3 comprises 13 residues. Germline CDR1 is MDHEN and CDR2 is SYDVKM. Between the trimmed V and J ends, which lost 2 bases and 2 bases, there was a span of 6 bases. The CDR3 DNA follows: TGTGCCAGCAGTTTAAGGACAAACTATGGCTACACCTTC. It codes for CASSLRTNYGYTF.

The J gene is TRBJ1-2, the V gene TRBV11-2, with 8 bases lining up with TRBD1. CDR3 length: 14 residues. CDR1 is SGHAT, CDR2 FQNNGV, per germline. The V and J ends lost 4 bases and 4 bases, in that order; junction bases with no gene match: 5. In nucleotides, the CDR3 is TGTGCCAGCAGCTACTTCCAGGGGGCCTATGGCTACACCTTC. It yields the protein CASSYFQGAYGYTF.

V is TRBV6-6 and J is TRBJ1-4, with D perhaps matching TRBD1 (5 bases). The V gene lost 2 bases and the J gene lost 5 bases, with 12 bases spanning the gap. Germline V gene sequence: CDR1 MNHNY, CDR2 SVGAGI (reference sequence). There are 15 residues in the CDR3. CDR3 region: CASSYGGGENEKLFF. The CDR3 nucleotides read TGTGCCAGCAGTTACGGCGGGGGGGAAAATGAAAAACTGTTTTTT.

This clone was counted a few times. The chain uses TRBV13 and TRBJ2-1, with TRBD2 identical over 13 bases. Germline V gene data show CDR1 as PRHDT and CDR2 as FYEKMQ (reference sequence). The CDR3 covers 17 residues. V trimming: 3 bases; J trimming: 3 bases; junction bases outside the gene matches: 5. The CDR3 spells CASSFTSGGASYNEQFF. CDR3 DNA: TGTGCCAGCAGCTTTACTAGCGGGGGGGCCAGCTACAATGAGCAGTTCTTC.

The chain employs TRBV6-5 and TRBJ1-1; TRBD1 matches at 7 bases. Germline V gene sequence: CDR1 MNHEY, CDR2 SVGAGI. There are 15 residues in the CDR3. The V gene end was trimmed by 6 bases and the J gene end by 3 bases; junction bases not matched to a gene: 10. The CDR3 DNA reads TGTGCCAGCAGCCATACAGGGGAGTGGCACACTGAAGCTTTCTTT. Amino acids: CASSHTGEWHTEAFF.

This chain connects TRBV28 to TRBJ2-7; no definite D call. The V and J ends lost 7 bases and 0 bases respectively, with 13 bases between them. This CDR3 spans 14 amino acids. Germline V gene sequence: CDR1 MDHEN, CDR2 SYDVKM. CDR3 residues: CASTSAERSYEQYF. The CDR3 nucleotides read TGTGCCAGCACCTCTGCGGAGCGCTCCTACGAGCAGTACTTC. Filled out from reference TRBV28 and TRBJ2-7, the complete variable domain reads DVKVTQSSRYLVKRTGEKVFLECVQDMDHENMFWYRQDPGLGLRLIYFSYDVKMKEKGDIPEGYSVSREKKERFSLILESASTNQTSMYLCASTSAERSYEQYFGPGTRLTVT.

The V and J genes are TRBV4-1 and TRBJ1-4, with TRBD1 matching over 7 bases. The V segment lost 4 bases and the J segment 2 bases; nucleotides outside the gene matches: 13. Germline CDR1 and CDR2: MGHRA and YSYEKL. The CDR3 loop spans 18 amino acids. CDR3 in DNA: TGCGCCAGCAGCCCAAACATGGGCAGGGGGATCACTAATGAAAAACTGTTTTTT. It is translated as CASSPNMGRGITNEKLFF.

This chain connects TRBV18 to TRBJ2-1, with D maybe TRBD2 (6 bases). The germline V gene has CDR1 KGHSH and CDR2 LQKENI. The CDR3 length is 12 residues. Deletions cut 3 bases from V and 8 bases from J, with 8 bases between. CDR3 amino acids: CASSPSGDEQFF. The CDR3 DNA reads TGTGCCAGCTCACCTTCGGGGGATGAGCAGTTCTTC.

The gene calls are TRBV13 and TRBJ2-3; 8 bases align to TRBD2. In germline, CDR1 is PRHDT, CDR2 FYEKMQ (reference sequence). With V trimmed by 3 bases and J by 1 base, 6 bases remained unmatched. The CDR3 is made up of 16 amino acids. CDR3 nucleotide sequence: TGTGCCAGCAGCTTTCGTAAGACTAGCGGCACAGATACGCAGTATTTT. Its translation: CASSFRKTSGTDTQYF.

The V call is TRBV4-2, the J call TRBJ2-2, with D possibly matching TRBD2 (5 bases). Trimming shortened V by 4 bases and J by 2 bases, and 11 bases separated the two germline ends. The CDR3 totals 15 residues. Per the germline V gene, CDR1 is LGHNA and CDR2 is YNFKEQ. DNA for the CDR3: TGTGCCAGCAGCCGGACTGCCGGTAACACCGGGGAGCTGTTTTTT. Translated, it gives CASSRTAGNTGELFF.

This clone has a handful of counts. The chain recombines TRBV5-6 with TRBJ1-1; TRBD1 might be the D (6 bases). V lost 4 bases, J lost 2 bases, and 12 bases lay in between. Germline-derived CDR1 and CDR2 are SGHDT and YYEEEE. The CDR3 has 14 amino acids. As DNA, the CDR3 is TGTGCCAGCAGCCCGCCAGGGGCAAACACTGAAGCTTTCTTT. Protein sequence: CASSPPGANTEAFF.

The V gene is TRBV10-3, the J gene TRBJ1-2; D not certain. This CDR3 comprises 14 residues. V lost 1 base, J lost 4 bases, and 10 bases lay in between. CDR1 and CDR2 from the germline V gene are ENHRY and SYGVKD. The CDR3 region has the DNA TGTGCCATCAGTGAGTTAGACGCGGCCTATGGCTACACCTTC. This encodes CAISELDAAYGYTF.

The J gene is TRBJ1-2, the V gene TRBV19; the D gene is possibly TRBD1 (5 bases). This CDR3 comprises 14 residues. V lost 3 bases and J lost 4, with 12 bases in between. Germline loops: CDR1 LNHDA, CDR2 SQIVND (reference sequence). CDR3 sequence: CASSIAWGGYGYTF. The CDR3 nucleotides are TGTGCCAGTAGTATCGCTTGGGGGGGCTATGGCTACACCTTC.

The CDR3 protein is CASSDRGPNEQYF. Written as DNA, the CDR3 is TGTGCCAGCAGCGACAGGGGTCCAAACGAGCAGTACTTC. The chain links TRBV6-6 to TRBJ2-7; 8 positions match TRBD1. The CDR3 is made up of 13 amino acids. Germline CDR1 and CDR2: MNHNY and SVGAGI (reference sequence). Trimming at V came to 6 bases and at J to 5 bases, leaving 6 bases not matched to a gene.

The CDR3 bases are TGCGCCAGCAGCGACAGGCGGACAGATACGCAGTATTTT. Its translation: CASSDRRTDTQYF. This chain uses TRBV4-1 with TRBJ2-3; perhaps TRBD1 as D (6 bases). Germline V gives CDR1 MGHRA, CDR2 YSYEKL. The CDR3 is made up of 13 amino acids. The germline V and J ends were trimmed by 5 bases and 3 bases, with 9 bases remaining between them.